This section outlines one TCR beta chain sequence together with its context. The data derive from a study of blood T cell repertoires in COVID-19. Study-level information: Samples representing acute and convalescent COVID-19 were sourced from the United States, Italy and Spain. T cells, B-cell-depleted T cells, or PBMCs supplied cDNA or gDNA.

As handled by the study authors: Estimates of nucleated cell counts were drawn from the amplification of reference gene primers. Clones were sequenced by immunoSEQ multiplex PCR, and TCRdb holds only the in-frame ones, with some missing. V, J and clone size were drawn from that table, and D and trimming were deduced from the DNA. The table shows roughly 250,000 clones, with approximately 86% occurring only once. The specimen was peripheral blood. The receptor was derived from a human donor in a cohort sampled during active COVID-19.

The CDR3 nucleotides read TGTGCCAGTAGTACTAGCGGGGGGCCTAGCACAGATACGCAGTATTTT. Translation gives CASSTSGGPSTDTQYF. This chain links TRBV19 with TRBJ2-3, with 11 bases that match TRBD2. CDR3 length equals 16 residues. Germline V gene sequence: CDR1 LNHDA, CDR2 SQIVND (reference sequence). The trim removed 4 bases at V and 0 bases at J, leaving 3 bases unmatched.